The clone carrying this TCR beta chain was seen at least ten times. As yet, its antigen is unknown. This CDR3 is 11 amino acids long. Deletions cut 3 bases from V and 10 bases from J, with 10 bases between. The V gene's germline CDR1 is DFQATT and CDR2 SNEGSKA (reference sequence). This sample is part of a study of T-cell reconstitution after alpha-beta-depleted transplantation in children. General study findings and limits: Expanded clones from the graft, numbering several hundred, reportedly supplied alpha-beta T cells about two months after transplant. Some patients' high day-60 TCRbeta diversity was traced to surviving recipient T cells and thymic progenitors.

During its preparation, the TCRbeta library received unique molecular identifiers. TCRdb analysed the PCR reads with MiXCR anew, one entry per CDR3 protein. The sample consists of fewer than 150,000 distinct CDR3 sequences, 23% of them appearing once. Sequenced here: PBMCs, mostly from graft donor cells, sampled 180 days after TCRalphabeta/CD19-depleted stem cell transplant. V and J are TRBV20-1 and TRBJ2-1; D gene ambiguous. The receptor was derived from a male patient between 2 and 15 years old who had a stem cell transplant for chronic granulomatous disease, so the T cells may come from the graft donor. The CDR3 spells CSARGTGEQFF. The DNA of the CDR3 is TGCAGTGCTAGGGGTACCGGGGAGCAGTTCTTC.